This T cell receptor (beta chain) derives from a study of blood T cell repertoires in COVID-19. Study in general: The cDNA or gDNA used as material had been derived from T cells, B-cell-depleted T cells, or PBMCs.

It was during active infection that Seattle patients were enrolled and then longitudinally followed. V was pared by 5 bases and J by 8 bases, with 12 bases of the junction left unmatched. The CDR3 covers 17 residues. Germline CDR1 is SGHNT and CDR2 is YENEEA. In the authors' workflow: Amplification of reference gene primers provided the estimated nucleated cell counts. Data came from immunoSEQ multiplex PCR; TCRdb stores just in-frame clones and leaves some out. Clonal size and the V and J genes are those of that table, whereas D and trimming came from the DNA. This repertoire shows about 350,000 clones, roughly 90% found once; its top ten account for about 7%.

The chain uses TRBV11-3 and TRBJ2-1; 13 bases are shared with TRBD2. The receptor comes from a woman aged 70 to 79 with COVID-19, enrolled during active disease. Sequencing was done on a sample of peripheral blood. This chain's CDR3 is CASSIGTSGAITHEQFF. Written as DNA, the CDR3 is TGTGCCAGCAGCATCGGGACTAGCGGGGCTATTACACATGAGCAGTTCTTC.